This T cell receptor (beta chain) was captured in a study of a mutant IDH1 vaccine in newly diagnosed glioma. On the study more broadly: Commencement of vaccination occurred 4-6 weeks following radiotherapy alone, or concurrently with temozolomide cycles. Prior therapy was radiotherapy, temozolomide, or both; most received both.

The germline gives CDR1 SNHLY, CDR2 FYNNEI. This CDR3 is built from 13 residues. V lost 6 bases, J lost 7 bases, and 4 bases stayed unmatched. Worth noting for this clone: Its matching antigen is unknown.

This table comes from immunoSEQ multiplex PCR, and its TCRdb copy is limited to in-frame clones, with some not included. In the table there are 77,000 or so clones, 85% to 90% of which are singletons. Indicated time point: week 23, last vaccination. The vaccine gave 300 ug of a 20-mer mutant IDH1 peptide subcutaneously per dose. The clonotype was recovered from a woman aged 45-65 years with glioma. The specimen comprised PBMCs, sampled from a glioma patient whose treatment included an IDH1 peptide vaccine. The J gene is TRBJ1-1, the V gene TRBV2; 11 positions match TRBD1. In DNA form, the CDR3 reads TGTGCCAGCAGGGGACAGGGGGTGGGTGAAGCTTTCTTT. Its protein product is CASRGQGVGEAFF.